These T cell receptor beta chains were read from a single sample in a study of CD8 T cells in ankylosing spondylitis. TCRdb analysed the 5' RACE reads with MiXCR anew, one entry per CDR3 protein. Here the sample spans tens of thousands of distinct CDR3 sequences, approximately 5.7% being singletons. The specimen was synovial fluid, either unsorted or a sorted T cell fraction (not recorded which). The receptors come from a male donor with ankylosing spondylitis. Both conserved end residues are part of each CDR3. The D gene is left open where the match is weak. Clone size appears in some rows only: once, few, many, or a class for an expanded clone.

NA	few	TRBJ2-3	TRBV11-3	TGTGCCAGCAGCTTAGATCCGGGCACAGATACGCAGTATTTT	CASSLDPGTDTQYF
NA	many	TRBJ2-1	TRBV29-1	TGCAGCCAGTTGCAGGCTAGAAAGCAGTTCTTC	CSQLQARKQFF
NA	NA	TRBJ1-1	TRBV28	TGTGCCAGCAGCTTCCTTAGGGAGAACACTGAAGCTTTCTTT	CASSFLRENTEAFF
NA	few	TRBJ1-5	TRBV6-1	TGTGCCAGCAGCTCGACCGGGAATAGCAATCAGCCCCAGCATTTT	CASSSTGNSNQPQHF
NA	many	TRBJ2-3	TRBV4-2	TGTGCCAGCAGCCAAGCAATCAGCGGGAGCACAGATACGCAGTATTTT	CASSQAISGSTDTQYF
TRBD1	few	TRBJ2-5	TRBV11-1	TGTGCCAGCAGCCCCAGACAGGGTACGGAGACCCAGTACTTC	CASSPRQGTETQYF
TRBD1	few	TRBJ1-1	TRBV5-1	TGCGCCAGCAGCCCTGGGACAGCCCGTGAAGCTTTCTTT	CASSPGTAREAFF
NA	many	TRBJ2-7	TRBV7-2	TGTGCCAGCAGCTTAGCACAGGGCTTGGAGCAGTACTTC	CASSLAQGLEQYF
NA	few	TRBJ2-5	TRBV6-1	TGTGCCAGCAGTGAAGCGTCAGTCCAAGAGACCCAGTACTTC	CASSEASVQETQYF
TRBD2	few	TRBJ2-3	TRBV20-1	TGCAGTGCTAGCGGGAGGGCCGGAGATACGCAGTATTTT	CSASGRAGDTQYF
NA	few	TRBJ2-1	TRBV7-9	TGTGCCAGCAGCTTAACGGTACCAAATGAGCAGTTCTTC	CASSLTVPNEQFF
NA	medium-sized	TRBJ2-1	TRBV20-1	TGCAGTGCTAGAAGAGGGAGCGGACCTTACAATGAGCAGTTCTTC	CSARRGSGPYNEQFF
TRBD2	many	TRBJ2-5	TRBV9	TGTGCCAGCAGCGTAAGCGTCGGCCTAGCGGGAGGGGAGACCCAGTACTTC	CASSVSVGLAGGETQYF
TRBD2	few	TRBJ2-1	TRBV9	TGTGCCAGCAGCGCCAGCGGGAGGCTTTACAATGAGCAGTTCTTC	CASSASGRLYNEQFF
NA	many	TRBJ1-3	TRBV5-5	TGTGCCAGCAGCCGTGAGGCTCTTGGAAACACCATATATTTT	CASSREALGNTIYF
TRBD2	NA	TRBJ2-1	TRBV4-1	TGCGCCAGCAGCCAAGAAAAGTTAAACCGCGGGAGGAAGGGCAATGAGCAGTTCTTC	CASSQEKLNRGRKGNEQFF
TRBD1	few	TRBJ2-7	TRBV7-4	TGTGCCAGCACCAAGGACAGGGGCTCCTACGAGCAGTACTTC	CASTKDRGSYEQYF
TRBD2	many	TRBJ2-1	TRBV19	TGTGCCAGTAGTCGACTAGCGAGCGAGCAGTTCTTC	CASSRLASEQFF
TRBD1	NA	TRBJ2-7	TRBV20-1	TGCAGTGCTACCTATCAGGGGGCGGGCGGCGACGAGCAGTACTTC	CSATYQGAGGDEQYF
TRBD1	few	TRBJ2-5	TRBV6-2/TRBV6-3	TGTGCCAGCAGTCCGACAGGGAGTAAAGAGACCCAGTACTTC	CASSPTGSKETQYF
TRBD1	many	TRBJ2-7	TRBV6-1	TGTGCCAGCACCAGGACAGGGGAGACCTACGAGCAGTACTTC	CASTRTGETYEQYF
TRBD1	NA	TRBJ1-1	TRBV28	TGTGCCAGCAGTTTCGGGACAGGTGGTTCTGAAGCTTTCTTT	CASSFGTGGSEAFF
TRBD2	many	TRBJ2-3	TRBV27	TGTGCCAGCAGTTTATCTAGCGGGAGCCCAGATACGCAGTATTTT	CASSLSSGSPDTQYF